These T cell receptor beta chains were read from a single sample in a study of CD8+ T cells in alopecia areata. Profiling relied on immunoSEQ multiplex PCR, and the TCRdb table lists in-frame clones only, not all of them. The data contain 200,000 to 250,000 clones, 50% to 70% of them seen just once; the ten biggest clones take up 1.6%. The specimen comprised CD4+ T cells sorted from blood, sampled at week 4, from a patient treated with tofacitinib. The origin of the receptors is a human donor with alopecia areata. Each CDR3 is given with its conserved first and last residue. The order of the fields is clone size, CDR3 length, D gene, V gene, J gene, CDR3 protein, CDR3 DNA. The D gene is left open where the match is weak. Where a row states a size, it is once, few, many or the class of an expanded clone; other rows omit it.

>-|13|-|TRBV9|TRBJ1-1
CASKRTENTEAFF
TGTGCCAGCAAGAGGACGGAGAACACTGAAGCTTTCTTT
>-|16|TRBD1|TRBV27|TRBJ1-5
CASRLHRDRANQPQHF
TGTGCCAGCAGATTGCACCGGGACAGGGCCAATCAGCCCCAGCATTTT
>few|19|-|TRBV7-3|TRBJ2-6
CASSLGGDKALSGANVLTF
TGTGCCAGCAGCTTAGGAGGTGACAAGGCCCTCTCTGGGGCCAACGTCCTGACTTTC
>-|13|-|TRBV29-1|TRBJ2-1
CSVEARSVYEQFF
TGCAGCGTTGAGGCTAGGTCAGTTTATGAGCAGTTCTTC
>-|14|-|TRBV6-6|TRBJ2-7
CASSPTRGRNEQYF
TGTGCCAGCAGCCCCACCCGGGGCAGGAATGAGCAGTACTTC
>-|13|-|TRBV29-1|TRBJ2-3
CSVVGRGTDTQYF
TGCAGCGTTGTCGGGCGGGGCACAGATACGCAGTATTTT
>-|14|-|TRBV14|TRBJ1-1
CASSRRGGLTEAFF
TGTGCCAGCAGCCGACGTGGGGGGCTCACTGAAGCTTTCTTT
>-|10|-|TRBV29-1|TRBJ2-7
CSVGESEQYF
TGCAGCGTTGGAGAGTCGGAGCAGTACTTC
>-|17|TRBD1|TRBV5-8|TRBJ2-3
CASSSGTGNLVADTQYF
TGTGCCAGCAGCTCCGGGACAGGGAATTTGGTCGCAGATACGCAGTATTTT
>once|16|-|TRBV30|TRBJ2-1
CAWSVSGTNYPNEQFF
TGTGCCTGGAGTGTGTCCGGGACAAATTATCCGAATGAGCAGTTCTTC
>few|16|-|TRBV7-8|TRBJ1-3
CASSKQGEVSGNTIYF
TGTGCCAGCAGCAAGCAGGGAGAGGTTTCTGGAAACACCATATATTTT
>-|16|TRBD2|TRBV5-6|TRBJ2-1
CASSPSVSGGVNEQFF
TGTGCCAGCAGCCCAAGCGTGTCGGGGGGGGTGAATGAGCAGTTCTTC
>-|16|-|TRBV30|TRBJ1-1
CAWSVSRVVGRPEAFF
TGTGCCTGGAGTGTATCCCGGGTAGTGGGAAGACCTGAAGCTTTCTTT
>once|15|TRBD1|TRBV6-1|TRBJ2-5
CASSEGTGVWETQYF
TGTGCCAGCAGTGAAGGGACAGGGGTATGGGAGACCCAGTACTTC
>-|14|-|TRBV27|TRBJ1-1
CASSLSAANTEAFF
TGTGCCAGCAGTTTATCGGCAGCGAACACTGAAGCTTTCTTT
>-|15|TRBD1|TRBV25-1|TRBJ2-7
CASSPPGQRDYEQYF
TGTGCCAGCTCCCCCCCGGGACAGCGCGACTACGAGCAGTACTTC
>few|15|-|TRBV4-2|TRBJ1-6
CASSPRAKDNSPLHF
TGTGCCAGCAGCCCCCGGGCCAAAGATAATTCACCCCTCCACTTT
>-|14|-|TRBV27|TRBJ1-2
CASSLLSGDGGYTF
TGTGCCAGCAGTTTATTATCAGGGGATGGTGGCTACACCTTC
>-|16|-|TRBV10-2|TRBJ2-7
CASSDSRDKTFYEQYF
TGCGCCAGCAGTGACTCCCGGGACAAGACTTTCTACGAGCAGTACTTC
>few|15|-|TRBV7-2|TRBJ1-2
CASSLWDRVIEGYTF
TGTGCCAGCAGCTTGTGGGACCGAGTAATCGAGGGCTACACCTTC